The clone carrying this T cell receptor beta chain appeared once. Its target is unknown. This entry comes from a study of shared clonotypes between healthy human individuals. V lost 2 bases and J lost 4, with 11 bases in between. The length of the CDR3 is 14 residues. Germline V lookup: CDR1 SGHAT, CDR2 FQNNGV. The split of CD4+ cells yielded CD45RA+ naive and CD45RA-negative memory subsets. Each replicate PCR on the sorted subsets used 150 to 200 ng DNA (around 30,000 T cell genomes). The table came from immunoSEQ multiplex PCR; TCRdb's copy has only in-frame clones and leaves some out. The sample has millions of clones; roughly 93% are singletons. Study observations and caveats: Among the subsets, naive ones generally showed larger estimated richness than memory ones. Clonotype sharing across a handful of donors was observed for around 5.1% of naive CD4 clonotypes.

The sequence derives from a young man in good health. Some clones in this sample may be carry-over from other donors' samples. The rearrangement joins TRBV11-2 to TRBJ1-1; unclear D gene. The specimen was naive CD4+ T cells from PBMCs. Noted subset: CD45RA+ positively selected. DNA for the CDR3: TGTGCCAGCAGCTTATCCATGACCACCACTGAAGCTTTCTTT. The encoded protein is CASSLSMTTTEAFF.